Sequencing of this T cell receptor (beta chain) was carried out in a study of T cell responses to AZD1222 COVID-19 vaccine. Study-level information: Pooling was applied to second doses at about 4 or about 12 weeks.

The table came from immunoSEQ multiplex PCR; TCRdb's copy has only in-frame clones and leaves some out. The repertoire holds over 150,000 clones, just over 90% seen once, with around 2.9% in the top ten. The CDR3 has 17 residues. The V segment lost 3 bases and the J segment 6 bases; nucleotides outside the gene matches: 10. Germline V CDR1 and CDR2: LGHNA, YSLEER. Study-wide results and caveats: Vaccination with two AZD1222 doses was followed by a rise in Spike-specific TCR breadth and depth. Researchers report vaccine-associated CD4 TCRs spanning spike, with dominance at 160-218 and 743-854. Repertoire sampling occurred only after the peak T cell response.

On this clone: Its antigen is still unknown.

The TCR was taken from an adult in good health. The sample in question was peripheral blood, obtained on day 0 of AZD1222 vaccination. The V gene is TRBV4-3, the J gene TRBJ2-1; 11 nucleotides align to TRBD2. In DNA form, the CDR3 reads TGCGCCAGCAGCCACCTCGCGGTAGCGGGGGGGCGCAATGAGCAGTTCTTC. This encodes CASSHLAVAGGRNEQFF.